The sequence of this T cell receptor (beta chain) was determined in a study of blood T cell repertoires in COVID-19. As for the study in general: Acute and convalescent COVID-19 specimens originated in the United States, Italy and Spain. The analysed material was cDNA or gDNA that came from T cells, B-cell-depleted T cells, or PBMCs.

This clone was seen once. Authors' methods: Cell counts per sample came from amplifying reference gene primers. TCRdb keeps only in-frame clones here, not all; method: immunoSEQ multiplex PCR. The V and J calls and clone size were taken over from that table, and D and trimming were inferred from the DNA. The data hold fewer than 250,000 clones, with around nine tenths observed a single time. This CDR3 is built from 12 residues. The ends lost 9 bases at V and 5 bases at J; junction bases unmatched: 5. Germline lookup yields CDR1 WNHNN and CDR2 SYGVQD (reference sequence). The chain has TRBV10-1 and TRBJ1-1, with 8 nucleotides matching TRBD1. The clonotype comes from a man between 60 and 70 years old with acute or convalescent COVID-19. What was sequenced was peripheral blood. The chain's CDR3 is CARGQGGTEAFF. The CDR3 DNA sequence: TGCGCCAGAGGACAGGGCGGAACTGAAGCTTTCTTT.